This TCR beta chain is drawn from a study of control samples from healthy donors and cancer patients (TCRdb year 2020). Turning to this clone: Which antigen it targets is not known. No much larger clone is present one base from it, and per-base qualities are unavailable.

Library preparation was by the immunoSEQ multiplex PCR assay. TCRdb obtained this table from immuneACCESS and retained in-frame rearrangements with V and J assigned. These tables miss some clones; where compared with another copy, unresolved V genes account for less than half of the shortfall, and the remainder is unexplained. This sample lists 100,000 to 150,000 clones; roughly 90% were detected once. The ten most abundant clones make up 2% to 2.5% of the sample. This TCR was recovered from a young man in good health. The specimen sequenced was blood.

In nucleotides, the sequence is TGCGCCAGCAGTGAGTCGACTCAACGGGGGGGCCGAGATACGCAGTATTTT. Its translation reads: CASSESTQRGGRDTQYF. The chain is encoded by TRBV10-1 joined to TRBJ2-3; 8 junctional bases match TRBD2. Trimming takes 0 bases off V and 5 bases off J; junction bases not matched to a gene: 10. The germline V gene (reference sequence) provides CDR1 WNHNN and CDR2 SYGVQD. The CDR3 runs 17 amino acids, cysteine and phenylalanine included. Of the read, only the CDR3 DNA is kept; its 51 bases are in frame from base 1.